Below are 24 T cell receptor beta chains sequenced from a single sample in a study of identical twins. TCRdb itself ran the 5' RACE reads through MiXCR, one entry per CDR3 protein. This table holds roughly 710,000 distinct CDR3 sequences, roughly 6% found once. Sample: naive T cells sorted from blood. Every receptor here comes from a man younger than 35 in good health.

This clonotype has more than one count but fewer than ten. This sequence joins TRBV29-1 and TRBJ2-3, with 8 bases aligning to TRBD1. CDR1 and CDR2 from the germline V gene are SQVTM and ANQGSEA. This CDR3 comprises 15 residues. V trimming: 2 bases; J trimming: 2 bases; junction bases outside the gene matches: 6. Written as DNA, the CDR3 is TGCAGCGTTGAAATTGGCAGGGGGCTCACAGATACGCAGTATTTT. Translated: CSVEIGRGLTDTQYF.

The chain joins TRBV11-2 to TRBJ2-1; TRBD2 is a possible D gene (6 bases). The CDR3 runs 13 residues. Trimming removed 3 bases from V and 13 bases from J, with 16 bases in between. CDR1 and CDR2 from the germline V gene are SGHAT and FQNNGV. CDR3 bases: TGTGCCAGCAGCTTTTATCCGACTAGTCAACAGTTCTTC. This sequence encodes CASSFYPTSQQFF.

This chain joins TRBV3-1 and TRBJ2-3; D is possibly TRBD2 (5 bases). V was clipped by 0 bases and J by 2 bases, with 15 bases between them. The germline CDR1 and CDR2 sequences are LGHDT and YNNKEL (reference sequence). The CDR3 length is 17 residues. CDR3 amino acids: CASSQDLISVVTDTQYF. For the CDR3, the DNA is TGTGCCAGCAGCCAAGATCTTATTAGCGTGGTCACAGATACGCAGTATTTT.

Ten or more counts support this clonotype. V and J are TRBV20-1 and TRBJ2-1, with D possibly being TRBD1 (6 bases). Germline CDR1 is DFQATT and CDR2 is SNEGSKA (reference sequence). The CDR3 contains 11 residues. V was trimmed by 5 bases and J by 12 bases, leaving 14 bases between them. The CDR3 DNA reads TGCAGTGCTTCCCAGGGGTATAGGCAGTTCTTC. Amino acids: CSASQGYRQFF.

This chain uses TRBV4-3 with TRBJ2-2, with TRBD2 matching 10 bases. Germline CDR1 and CDR2: LGHNA and YSLEER. The V gene end was trimmed by 1 base and the J gene end by 4 bases; junction bases not matched to a gene: 9. This CDR3 has 18 residues. The CDR3 bases are TGCGCCAGCAGCCAAGTTAGGGCTAGCGGGAGTCCCACCGGGGAGCTGTTTTTT. The encoded protein is CASSQVRASGSPTGELFF.

This clonotype appeared many times. This chain joins TRBV29-1 and TRBJ2-2; D may be TRBD2 (6 bases). Germline CDR1 and CDR2: SQVTM and ANQGSEA. The CDR3 contains 15 residues. The V end lost 4 bases, the J end lost 0 bases, and 12 bases lay between the germline ends. CDR3 residues: CSVGTGTANTGELFF. The DNA for the CDR3 is TGCAGCGTTGGAACCGGGACTGCGAACACCGGGGAGCTGTTTTTT.

The table lists this clonotype with a few counts. This chain joins TRBV7-2 and TRBJ1-6; D not resolved. This CDR3 comprises 14 residues. Germline CDR1 reads SGHTA; CDR2 reads FQGNSA. Trimming took 0 bases from V and 6 from J, leaving 6 bases between them. The CDR3 loop reads CASSLAVVNSPLHF. In nucleotides, the CDR3 is TGTGCCAGCAGCTTAGCCGTTGTTAATTCACCCCTCCACTTT.

The chain recombines TRBV6-2 or TRBV6-3 with TRBJ2-1; 8 bases map to TRBD2. Germline V CDR1 and CDR2: MNHEY, SVGEGT. Losses at the gene ends were 7 bases for V and 8 bases for J; bases not matched to a gene: 16. The CDR3 runs to 16 residues. CDR3 in DNA: TGTGCCAGCACCCTAAGGGGTGGCGGGAGGTTTTATGAGCAGTTCTTC. Protein sequence: CASTLRGGGRFYEQFF.

Only a few counts were recorded for this clonotype. The rearrangement joins TRBV6-2 or TRBV6-3 to TRBJ2-3, with a weak D call TRBD2 (6 bases). The CDR3 extends over 16 amino acids. Deletions cut 2 bases from V and 8 bases from J, with 20 bases between. Germline loops: CDR1 MNHEY, CDR2 SVGEGT. Written as DNA, the CDR3 is TGTGCCAGCAGTTACGCCGGGACTGGAACGGCATCTACGCAGTATTTT. Protein: CASSYAGTGTASTQYF.

This clonotype came up many times. The chain is built from TRBV9 and TRBJ2-2; TRBD2 might be the D (8 bases). Germline V gene data show CDR1 as SGDLS and CDR2 as YYNGEE. This CDR3 has 17 amino acids. The V end was cut by 4 bases, the J end by 5 bases, with 21 bases between. The CDR3 nucleotides read TGTGCCAGCAGCCTCCACCGGGGGGGACAGCTGACCGGGGAGCTGTTTTTT. Amino acid sequence: CASSLHRGGQLTGELFF.

This clonotype was seen at least ten times. This rearrangement joins TRBV20-1 to TRBJ2-1; D possibly corresponds to TRBD2 (6 bases). V dropped 4 bases and J dropped 7 bases, with 8 bases sitting between them. CDR3 length: 11 amino acids. Germline CDR1 is DFQATT and CDR2 is SNEGSKA (reference sequence). The CDR3 nucleotides are TGCAGTGCTATCGGGGGAAATGAGCAGTTCTTC. Translated, it gives CSAIGGNEQFF.

This clonotype was recorded many times. This chain links TRBV3-1 with TRBJ2-7; D call uncertain. The CDR3 loop spans 13 amino acids. V gave up 0 bases and J gave up 3 bases, with 6 bases separating them. From germline, CDR1 is LGHDT and CDR2 YNNKEL (reference sequence). The CDR3 region has the DNA TGTGCCAGCAGCCAAGAAGGTTACTACGAGCAGTACTTC. It translates to CASSQEGYYEQYF.

This clonotype was found many times. The chain has TRBV12-3 or TRBV12-4 and TRBJ2-1; the match to TRBD2 covers 7 bases. The CDR3 has 16 residues. V was pared by 5 bases and J by 0 bases, with 7 bases of the junction left unmatched. This CDR3 reads CASSRIAGGSYNEQFF. CDR3 DNA sequence: TGTGCCAGCAGTCGAATAGCGGGCGGCTCCTACAATGAGCAGTTCTTC.

This sequence joins TRBV4-2 and TRBJ2-2; 7 positions match TRBD1. Germline V lookup: CDR1 LGHNA, CDR2 YNFKEQ. This CDR3 spans 16 amino acids. The trim removed 3 bases at V and 5 bases at J, leaving 9 bases unmatched. The CDR3 sequence: CASSQETGIRTGELFF. The CDR3 DNA sequence: TGTGCCAGCAGCCAGGAGACAGGGATTAGGACCGGGGAGCTGTTTTTT.

This clonotype was observed a few times. The CDR3: CASSLGSGTSNQPQYF. Here the CDR3 DNA reads TGTGCCAGCAGCTTAGGATCCGGAACTTCCAATCAGCCCCAGTATTTT. The gene calls are TRBV7-2 and TRBJ1-5; D remains ambiguous. The DNA matches TRBJ2-3 better at its end, which makes the J call doubtful. The CDR3 extends over 16 amino acids. Germline V gives CDR1 SGHTA, CDR2 FQGNSA.

V and J are TRBV20-1 and TRBJ2-1, with 9 positions matching TRBD2. J gave up 0 bases and V 3 bases, and 6 bases lay outside the gene matches. CDR1 is DFQATT and CDR2 is SNEGSKA in the germline V gene (reference sequence). This CDR3 comprises 16 residues. This chain's CDR3 is CSASSSGRPSYNEQFF. CDR3 sequence (DNA): TGCAGTGCTAGTTCCAGCGGGAGGCCCTCCTACAATGAGCAGTTCTTC.

This clonotype was seen ten or more times. V is TRBV4-2 and J is TRBJ2-3; 12 bases are shared with TRBD2. The CDR3 extends over 18 amino acids. Germline V lookup: CDR1 LGHNA, CDR2 YNFKEQ. The J segment lost 2 bases and the V segment lost 4 bases, leaving 10 bases of the junction unmatched. The CDR3 coding sequence is TGTGCCAGCAGCCTTCGACCTAGCGGGAGGGGGAACACAGATACGCAGTATTTT. Its translation is CASSLRPSGRGNTDTQYF.

This clonotype was seen ten or more times. V is TRBV9 and J is TRBJ2-4; TRBD1 matches at 7 bases. V gave up 0 bases and J gave up 2 bases; unmatched junction bases: 11. Germline CDR1 reads SGDLS; CDR2 reads YYNGEE. The CDR3 length is 18 residues. The CDR3 DNA reads as TGTGCCAGCAGCGTAGGAGGCGCCTCGAGGGGGCCCAAAAACATTCAGTACTTC. Translation gives CASSVGGASRGPKNIQYF. Full variable domain (rest looked up from reference TRBV9 and TRBJ2-4): DSGVTQTPKHLITATGQRVTLRCSPRSGDLSVYWYQQSLDQGLQFLIQYYNGEERAKGNILERFSAQQFPDLHSELNLSSLELGDSALYFCASSVGGASRGPKNIQYFGAGTRLSVL.

Details on this clonotype: A single base separates this from a much larger clone, so it may be a read error. No conserved phenylalanine or tryptophan is present at the end of the CDR3, so a read error is the likely explanation. J is TRBJ2-5 and V is TRBV10-3, with 8 nucleotides matching TRBD1. Per the germline V gene, CDR1 is ENHRY and CDR2 is SYGVKD. V gave up 6 bases and J gave up 7 bases; unmatched junction bases: 7. This CDR3 region has 13 residues. Here the CDR3 DNA reads TGTGCCATCAGCAAGGACAGGGTCGCGACCCAGTACTAC. Its protein product is CAISKDRVATQYY.

This clonotype was detected ten times or more. The chain is built from TRBV5-1 and TRBJ2-3, with 9 bases matching TRBD1. Losses at the gene ends were 4 bases for V and 5 bases for J; bases not matched to a gene: 8. CDR1 and CDR2 (germline): SGHRS, YFSETQ. This CDR3 is built from 15 residues. The CDR3 sequence: CASSRDRAGGDTQYF. The CDR3 DNA reads TGCGCCAGCAGCCGGGACAGGGCCGGTGGAGATACGCAGTATTTT.

Concerning this clonotype: A read error is possible here, since a much larger clone lies one base away. This chain joins TRBV12-3 or TRBV12-4 and TRBJ2-3; 7 bases match TRBD2. The CDR3 length is 14 residues. The CDR3 loop reads CASILAVSTETQYF. The CDR3 DNA sequence: TGTGCCAGCATCCTAGCGGTTAGCACAGAAACGCAGTATTTT.

This clonotype has a count of ten or more. V is TRBV5-4 and J is TRBJ2-1; TRBD1 agrees at 8 bases. V lost 5 bases, J lost 5 bases, and 9 bases stayed unmatched. This CDR3 spans 15 amino acids. Germline loops: CDR1 SGHNT, CDR2 YYREEE (reference sequence). The CDR3 DNA sequence: TGTGCCAGCAGTCCTGACAGGGGACCCCACAATGAGCAGTTCTTC. Translation: CASSPDRGPHNEQFF.

This clonotype was observed a few times. The chain combines TRBV7-9 with TRBJ2-2; D remains unclear. This CDR3 has 13 residues. The V end was cut by 5 bases, the J end by 8 bases, with 12 bases between. The germline gives CDR1 SEHNR, CDR2 FQNEAQ (reference sequence). The CDR3 loop reads CASSQTLVGELFF. DNA for the CDR3: TGTGCCAGCAGCCAAACACTCGTTGGGGAGCTGTTTTTT.

This clonotype has at least ten counts. This chain joins TRBV7-9 and TRBJ1-2, with TRBD1 identical over 7 bases. The CDR3 has 13 residues. After removal of 4 bases from V and 8 bases from J, the junction contained 7 bases not matched to a gene. CDR1 and CDR2 (germline): SEHNR, FQNEAQ (reference sequence). CDR3 coding DNA: TGTGCCAGCAGCTATACAGGGGCGGAAGGCTACACCTTC. Protein: CASSYTGAEGYTF.